The T cell receptor beta chain under discussion was sequenced for a study of regulatory T cells in long-lasting Graves disease. In the study overall: Antithyroid drugs had been taken by newly diagnosed Graves' patients for under 3 months.

According to the study, TCR beta libraries were built with iRepertoire HTBI primers and CDR3-region Arm-PCR. MiXCR, run by TCRdb on the multiplex PCR reads, gives a single entry per CDR3 protein. Altogether about 370,000 distinct CDR3 sequences are present, around 15% being singletons, with the ten largest covering about 24%. Germline V gene lookup returns CDR1 MDHEN and CDR2 SYDVKM. The V and J ends lost 4 bases and 4 bases, in that order; junction bases with no gene match: 8. CDR3 length equals 15 residues. This clonotype came up many times. Its antigen remains unidentified. Time point given: newly diagnosed GD, antithyroid drugs for less than 3 months. Making the TCR library involved RNA that had been extracted from PBMCs. Graves' disease diagnosis was established per American Thyroid Association guidelines. The study's findings and limits: TRBV28, TRBJ1-2 and TRBJ2-5 were favored in persistent disease. Researchers examined only peripheral blood and not thyroid tissue.

The chain recombines TRBV28 with TRBJ1-2; 8 bases are a match to TRBD1. Material: peripheral blood mononuclear cells (PBMCs), obtained at new diagnosis, from a patient treated with antithyroid drugs. The source is a female donor with Graves disease. Here the CDR3 reads CASSSRTGWPYGYTF. Written as DNA, the CDR3 is TGTGCCAGCAGTTCCAGGACAGGGTGGCCCTATGGCTACACCTTC.